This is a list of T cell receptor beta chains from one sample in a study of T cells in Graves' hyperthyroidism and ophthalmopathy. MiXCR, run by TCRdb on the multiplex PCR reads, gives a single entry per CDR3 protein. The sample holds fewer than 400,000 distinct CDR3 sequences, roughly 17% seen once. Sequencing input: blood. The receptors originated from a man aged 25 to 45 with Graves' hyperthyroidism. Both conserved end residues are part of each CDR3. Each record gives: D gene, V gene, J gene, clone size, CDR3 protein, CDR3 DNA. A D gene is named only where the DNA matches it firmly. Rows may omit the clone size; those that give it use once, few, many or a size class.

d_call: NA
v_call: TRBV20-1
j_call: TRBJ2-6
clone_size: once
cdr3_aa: CSAQSRDSGANVLTF
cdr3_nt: TGCAGTGCTCAAAGCAGGGACTCTGGGGCCAACGTCCTGACTTTC

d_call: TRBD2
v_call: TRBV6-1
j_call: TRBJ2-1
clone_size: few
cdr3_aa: CASRLAGGDFNEQFF
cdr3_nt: TGTGCCAGCAGGCTAGCGGGAGGGGATTTCAATGAGCAGTTCTTC

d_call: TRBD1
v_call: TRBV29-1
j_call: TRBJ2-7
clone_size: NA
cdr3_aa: CSVGTGDSYEQYF
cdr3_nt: TGCAGCGTTGGGACAGGGGACTCCTACGAGCAGTACTTC

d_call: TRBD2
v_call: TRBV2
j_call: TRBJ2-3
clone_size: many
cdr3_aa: CASRDGAGGDTQYF
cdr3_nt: TGTGCCAGCCGGGACGGAGCGGGAGGAGATACGCAGTATTTT

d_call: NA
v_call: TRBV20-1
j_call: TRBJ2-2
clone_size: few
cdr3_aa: CSARDWGSTGELFF
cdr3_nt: TGCAGTGCTAGAGATTGGGGATCGACCGGGGAGCTGTTTTTT

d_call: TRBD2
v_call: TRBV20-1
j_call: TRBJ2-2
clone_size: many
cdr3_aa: CSARDLASGDTGELFF
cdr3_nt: TGCAGTGCTAGAGATTTGGCTAGCGGGGACACCGGGGAGCTGTTTTTT

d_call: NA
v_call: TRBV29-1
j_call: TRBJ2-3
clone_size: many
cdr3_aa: CSGGPTDTQYF
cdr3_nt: TGCAGCGGCGGACCTACAGATACGCAGTATTTT

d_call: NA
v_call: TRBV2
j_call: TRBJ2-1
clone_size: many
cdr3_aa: CASKSYHEQFF
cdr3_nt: TGTGCCAGCAAATCGTACCATGAGCAGTTCTTC

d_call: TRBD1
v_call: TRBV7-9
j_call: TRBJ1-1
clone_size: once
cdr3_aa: CASRPGQGATNTEAFF
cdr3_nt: TGTGCCAGCAGACCCGGACAGGGGGCTACGAACACTGAAGCTTTCTTT

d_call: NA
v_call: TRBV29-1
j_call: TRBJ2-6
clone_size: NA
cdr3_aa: CSISYPRGSGANVLTF
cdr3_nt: TGCAGCATCTCCTACCCCAGGGGCTCCGGGGCCAACGTCCTGACTTTC

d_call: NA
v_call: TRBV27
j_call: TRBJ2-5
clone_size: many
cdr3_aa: CASSFGPTETQYF
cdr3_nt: TGTGCCAGCAGTTTTGGCCCCACAGAGACCCAGTACTTC

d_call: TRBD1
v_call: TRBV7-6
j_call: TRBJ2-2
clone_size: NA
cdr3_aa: CASSYPGQGIPGELFF
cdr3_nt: TGTGCCAGCAGCTATCCGGGACAGGGCATTCCCGGGGAGCTGTTTTTT

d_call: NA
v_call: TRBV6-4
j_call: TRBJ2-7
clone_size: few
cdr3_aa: CASSDSMTRDYEQYF
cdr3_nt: TGTGCCAGCAGTGACTCCATGACACGGGACTACGAGCAGTACTTC

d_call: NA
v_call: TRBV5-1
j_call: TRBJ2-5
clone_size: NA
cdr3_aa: CASSLASPVQETQYF
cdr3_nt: TGCGCCAGCAGCTTGGCCTCGCCAGTGCAAGAGACCCAGTACTTC

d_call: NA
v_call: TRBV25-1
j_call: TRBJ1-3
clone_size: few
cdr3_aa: CASSEYSSPGNTIYF
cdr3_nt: TGTGCCAGCAGTGAATATAGCAGCCCTGGAAACACCATATATTTT

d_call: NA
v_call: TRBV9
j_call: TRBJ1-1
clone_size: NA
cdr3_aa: CASSVGLADTEAFF
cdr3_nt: TGTGCCAGCAGCGTAGGACTAGCGGACACTGAAGCTTTCTTT

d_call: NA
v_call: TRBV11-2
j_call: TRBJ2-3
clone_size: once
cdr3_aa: CASSLDVRAADTQYF
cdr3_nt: TGTGCCAGCAGCTTAGATGTTCGGGCAGCAGATACGCAGTATTTT

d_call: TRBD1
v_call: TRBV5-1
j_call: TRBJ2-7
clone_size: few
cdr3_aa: CASSKTGGYYEQYF
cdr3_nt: TGCGCCAGCAGCAAGACAGGGGGCTACTACGAGCAGTACTTC

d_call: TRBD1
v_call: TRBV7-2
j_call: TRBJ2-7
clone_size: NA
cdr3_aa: CASSLAGTVTYEQYF
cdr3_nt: TGTGCCAGCAGCTTAGCCGGGACAGTTACCTACGAGCAGTACTTC

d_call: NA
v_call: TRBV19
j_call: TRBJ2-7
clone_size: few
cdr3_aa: CASSIQGPYEQYF
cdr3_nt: TGTGCCAGTAGTATCCAGGGACCCTACGAGCAGTACTTC

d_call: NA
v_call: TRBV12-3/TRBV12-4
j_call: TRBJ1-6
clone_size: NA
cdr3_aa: CASSFGFGLSPLHF
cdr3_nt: TGTGCCAGCAGTTTTGGTTTTGGGTTGTCACCCCTCCACTTT

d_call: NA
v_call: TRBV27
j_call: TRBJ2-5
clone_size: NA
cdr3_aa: CASSFEGAQSRTQYF
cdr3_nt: TGTGCCAGCAGTTTCGAAGGGGCGCAGTCGCGGACCCAGTACTTC

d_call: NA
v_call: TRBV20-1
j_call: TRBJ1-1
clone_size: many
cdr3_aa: CSARDGGDSEAFF
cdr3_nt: TGCAGTGCTAGGGACGGGGGCGATTCTGAAGCTTTCTTT

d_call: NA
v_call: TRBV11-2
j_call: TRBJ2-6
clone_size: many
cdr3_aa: CASSLFSGANVLTF
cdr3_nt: TGTGCCAGCAGCTTATTTTCCGGGGCCAACGTCCTGACTTTC

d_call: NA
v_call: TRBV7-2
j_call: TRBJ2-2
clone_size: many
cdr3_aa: CASSLRGGANTGELFF
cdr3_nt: TGTGCCAGCAGCCTCCGGGGCGGGGCGAACACCGGGGAGCTGTTTTTT

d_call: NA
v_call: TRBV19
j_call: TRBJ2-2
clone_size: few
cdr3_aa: CATRTDNTGELFF
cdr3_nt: TGTGCCACCCGGACAGACAACACCGGGGAGCTGTTTTTT

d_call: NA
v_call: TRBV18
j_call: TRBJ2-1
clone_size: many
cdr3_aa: CASSRETANEQFF
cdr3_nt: TGTGCCAGCTCACGCGAGACAGCCAATGAGCAGTTCTTC

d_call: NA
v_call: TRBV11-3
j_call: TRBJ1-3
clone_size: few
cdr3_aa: CASSRGPGSGNTIYF
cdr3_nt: TGTGCCAGCAGCCGGGGGCCGGGCTCTGGAAACACCATATATTTT

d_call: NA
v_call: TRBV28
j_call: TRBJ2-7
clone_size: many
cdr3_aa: CASRTYYEQYF
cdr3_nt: TGTGCCAGCAGGACCTACTACGAGCAGTACTTC

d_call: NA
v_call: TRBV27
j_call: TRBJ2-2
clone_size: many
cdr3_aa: CASSPNRVLTGELFF
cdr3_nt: TGTGCCAGCAGTCCCAACAGGGTTCTCACCGGGGAGCTGTTTTTT

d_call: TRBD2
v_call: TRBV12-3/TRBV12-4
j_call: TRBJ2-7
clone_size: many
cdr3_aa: CASSLAGGLYEQYF
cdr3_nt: TGTGCCAGCAGCTTAGCGGGAGGGCTCTACGAGCAGTACTTC

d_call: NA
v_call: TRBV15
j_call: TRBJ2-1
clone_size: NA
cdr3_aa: CATSRGQREGQFF
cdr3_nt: TGTGCCACCAGCAGAGGACAGCGCGAAGGGCAGTTCTTC

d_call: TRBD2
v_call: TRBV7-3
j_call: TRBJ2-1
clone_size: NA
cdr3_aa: CASSARAGGSYNEQFF
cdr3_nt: TGTGCCAGCAGCGCCCGCGCGGGAGGCTCCTACAATGAGCAGTTCTTC

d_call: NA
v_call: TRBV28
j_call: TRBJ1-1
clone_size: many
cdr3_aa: CASSLSSGASTEAFF
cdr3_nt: TGTGCCAGCAGTTTATCGTCAGGGGCGAGTACTGAAGCTTTCTTT

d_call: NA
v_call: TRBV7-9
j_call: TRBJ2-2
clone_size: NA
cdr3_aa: CASSPSVGAWELFF
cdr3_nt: TGTGCCAGCAGCCCTTCGGTTGGGGCGTGGGAGCTGTTTTTT

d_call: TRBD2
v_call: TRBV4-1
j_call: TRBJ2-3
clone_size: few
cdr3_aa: CASSALLAADTQYF
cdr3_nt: TGCGCCAGCAGCGCCCTACTAGCGGCGGATACGCAGTATTTT

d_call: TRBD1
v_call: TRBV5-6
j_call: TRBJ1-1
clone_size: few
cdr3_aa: CASSYYRGIIGTEAFF
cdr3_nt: TGTGCCAGCAGCTACTACAGGGGAATTATAGGCACTGAAGCTTTCTTT

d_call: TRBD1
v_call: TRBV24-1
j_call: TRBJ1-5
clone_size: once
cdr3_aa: CATSARGRQPQHF
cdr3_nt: TGTGCCACCAGTGCCAGGGGGCGTCAGCCCCAGCATTTT

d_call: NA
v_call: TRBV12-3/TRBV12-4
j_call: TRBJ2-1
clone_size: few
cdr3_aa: CASSLWVGEATYNEQFF
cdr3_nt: TGTGCCAGCAGCTTATGGGTAGGGGAAGCAACCTACAATGAGCAGTTCTTC

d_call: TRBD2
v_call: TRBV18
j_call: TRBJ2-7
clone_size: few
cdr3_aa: CASSPRGTSYYEQYF
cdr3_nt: TGTGCCAGCTCACCACGCGGGACTAGCTACTACGAGCAGTACTTC

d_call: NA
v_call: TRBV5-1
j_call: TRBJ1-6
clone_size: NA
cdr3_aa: CANSPQGGNNSPLHF
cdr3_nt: TGCGCCAACAGCCCGCAGGGAGGAAATAATTCACCCCTCCACTTT

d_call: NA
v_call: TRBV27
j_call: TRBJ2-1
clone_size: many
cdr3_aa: CASSFGWGEQFF
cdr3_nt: TGTGCCAGCAGTTTTGGATGGGGGGAGCAGTTCTTC

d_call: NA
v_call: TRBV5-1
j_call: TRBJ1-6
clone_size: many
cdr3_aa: CASSLEGFGSPLHF
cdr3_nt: TGCGCCAGCAGCTTAGAGGGGTTTGGTTCACCCCTCCACTTT

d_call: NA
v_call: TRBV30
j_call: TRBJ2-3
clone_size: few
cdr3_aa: CAFDQGNTDTQYF
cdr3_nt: TGTGCCTTCGACCAGGGGAACACAGATACGCAGTATTTT

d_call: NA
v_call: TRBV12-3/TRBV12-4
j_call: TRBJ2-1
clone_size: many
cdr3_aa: CASRGQAGPNEQFF
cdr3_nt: TGTGCCAGCCGCGGGCAGGCGGGGCCCAATGAGCAGTTCTTC

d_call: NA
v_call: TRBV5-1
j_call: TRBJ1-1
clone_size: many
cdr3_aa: CASSFGGSGLNTEAFF
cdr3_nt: TGCGCCAGCAGCTTCGGGGGCTCGGGGCTGAACACTGAAGCTTTCTTT

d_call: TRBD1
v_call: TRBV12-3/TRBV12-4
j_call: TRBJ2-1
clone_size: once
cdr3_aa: CASMGGTGTGYNEQFF
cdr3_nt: TGTGCCAGCATGGGAGGGACCGGGACAGGGTACAATGAGCAGTTCTTC

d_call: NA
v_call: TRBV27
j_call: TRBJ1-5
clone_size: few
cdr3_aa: CASSFGAGADNQPQHF
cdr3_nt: TGTGCCAGCAGTTTCGGGGCAGGGGCGGACAATCAGCCCCAGCATTTT

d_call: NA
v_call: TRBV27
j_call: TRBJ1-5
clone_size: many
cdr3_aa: CASSLWGDSNQPQHF
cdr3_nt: TGTGCCAGCAGTTTATGGGGGGATAGCAATCAGCCCCAGCATTTT

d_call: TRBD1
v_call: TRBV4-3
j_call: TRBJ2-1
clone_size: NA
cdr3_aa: CASSLAMTGLREQFF
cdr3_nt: TGCGCCAGCAGCCTGGCAATGACAGGGTTGAGGGAGCAGTTCTTC